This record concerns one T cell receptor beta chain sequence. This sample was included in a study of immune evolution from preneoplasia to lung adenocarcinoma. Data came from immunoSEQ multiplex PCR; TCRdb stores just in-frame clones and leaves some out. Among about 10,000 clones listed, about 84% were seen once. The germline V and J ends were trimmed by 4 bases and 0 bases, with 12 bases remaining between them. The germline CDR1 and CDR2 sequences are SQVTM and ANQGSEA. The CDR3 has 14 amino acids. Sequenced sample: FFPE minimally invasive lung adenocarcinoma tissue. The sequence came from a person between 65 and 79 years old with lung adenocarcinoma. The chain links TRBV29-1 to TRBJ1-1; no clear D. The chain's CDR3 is CSVVTSQLNTEAFF. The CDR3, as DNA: TGCAGCGTTGTAACCTCCCAATTGAACACTGAAGCTTTCTTT.